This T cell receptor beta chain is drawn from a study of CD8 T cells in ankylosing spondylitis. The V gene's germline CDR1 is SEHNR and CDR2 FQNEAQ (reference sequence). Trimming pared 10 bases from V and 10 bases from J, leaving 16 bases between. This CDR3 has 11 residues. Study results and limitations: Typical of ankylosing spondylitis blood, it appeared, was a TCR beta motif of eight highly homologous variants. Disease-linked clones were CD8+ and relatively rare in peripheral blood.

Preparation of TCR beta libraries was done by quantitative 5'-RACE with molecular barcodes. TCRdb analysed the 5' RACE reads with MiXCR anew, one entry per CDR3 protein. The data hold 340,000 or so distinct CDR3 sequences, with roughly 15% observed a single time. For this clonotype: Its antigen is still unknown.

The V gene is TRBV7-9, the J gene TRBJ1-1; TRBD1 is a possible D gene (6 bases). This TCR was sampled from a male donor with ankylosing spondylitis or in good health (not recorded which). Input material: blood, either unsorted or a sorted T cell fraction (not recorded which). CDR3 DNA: TGTGCCATCCTCGCGGGGGGCGTAGCTTTCTTT. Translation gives CAILAGGVAFF.